This entry lists 27 T cell receptor beta chains sequenced from one sample in a study of OX40 agonist ivuxolimab in advanced cancers. The table came from immunoSEQ multiplex PCR; TCRdb's copy has only in-frame clones and leaves some out. In the table there are under 80,000 clones, roughly 86% of which are singletons. Source: CD4+ or CD8+ T cells sorted from blood, taken in a trial of the OX40 agonist ivuxolimab. The receptors originated from an adult with an advanced solid tumor such as melanoma, head and neck, liver or kidney cancer.

The chain is built from TRBV28 and TRBJ1-1, with TRBD1 identical over 8 bases. The CDR3 is 14 amino acids. CDR1 is MDHEN, CDR2 SYDVKM, per germline. The V gene end was trimmed by 6 bases and the J gene end by 1 base; junction bases not matched to a gene: 4. CDR3 loop: CASRSGGKNTEAFF. DNA for the CDR3: TGTGCCAGCAGATCAGGGGGCAAGAACACTGAAGCTTTCTTT.

The chain couples TRBV19 to TRBJ2-3; D gene uncertain. Germline V gene data show CDR1 as LNHDA and CDR2 as SQIVND (reference sequence). With 1 base removed from V and 4 bases from J, the gap between germline ends came to 6 bases. This CDR3 is 13 amino acids long. The CDR3 nucleotides are TGTGCCAGTAGTATAGTGGTACCAGATACGCAGTATTTT. Amino acid sequence: CASSIVVPDTQYF.

This chain connects TRBV2 to TRBJ2-1; D might be TRBD1 or TRBD2, each matching 7 bases. V lost 6 bases and J 7 bases, leaving 19 bases between the germline ends. The CDR3 extends over 15 amino acids. From germline, CDR1 is SNHLY and CDR2 FYNNEI. As DNA, the CDR3 is TGTGCCAGCAGGGCGGGGGTGAGGGGGCTGAATGAGCAGTTCTTC. Translation gives CASRAGVRGLNEQFF.

The V and J genes are TRBV3-2 and TRBJ2-7; the table's D call, TRBD2, was not checked against the DNA. TRBV3-2 is termed a pseudogene. The CDR3 has 9 amino acids. CDR3 coding DNA: TGTGCCAGCAGCCTAAGCTCTGATTTC. The encoded protein is CASSLSSDF.

The chain combines TRBV7-9 with TRBJ1-4; D is perhaps TRBD1 (5 bases). CDR3 length: 16 residues. Germline V gene data show CDR1 as SEHNR and CDR2 as FQNEAQ (reference sequence). V lost 4 bases and J lost 4, with 16 bases in between. The CDR3 region is CASSSPLGRNNEKLFF. The CDR3 bases are TGTGCCAGCAGCTCTCCCCTGGGACGGAATAATGAAAAACTGTTTTTT.

The chain combines TRBV4-2 with TRBJ2-1; tentatively, D is TRBD2 (7 bases). Per germline, CDR1 LGHNA and CDR2 YNFKEQ. This CDR3 spans 15 amino acids. The V end was cut by 1 base, the J end by 5 bases, with 12 bases between. CDR3 loop: CASSQGGGYNNEQFF. As DNA, the CDR3 is TGTGCCAGCAGCCAAGGGGGGGGCTACAACAATGAGCAGTTCTTC.

This clone was picked up many times. This chain uses TRBV5-5 with TRBJ2-1; tentatively, D is TRBD1 (6 bases). The CDR3 is 14 amino acids. Germline V gene sequence: CDR1 SGHKS, CDR2 YYEKEE (reference sequence). Trimming cost V 0 bases and J 8 bases, with 12 bases left between them. CDR3: CASSLVTWGHEQFF. The CDR3 nucleotides read TGTGCCAGCAGCTTGGTTACGTGGGGGCATGAGCAGTTCTTC.

The rearrangement links TRBV7-9 to TRBJ2-7; D uncertain. This CDR3 contains 16 residues. V lost 4 bases and J lost 1, with 17 bases in between. Per germline, CDR1 SEHNR and CDR2 FQNEAQ (reference sequence). The CDR3 sequence: CASSSTAMGLSYEQYF. The DNA for the CDR3 is TGTGCCAGCAGCTCCACGGCGATGGGGTTATCCTACGAGCAGTACTTC.

The chain employs TRBV2 and TRBJ1-5; 12 bases agree with TRBD1. The CDR3 is 20 residues long. The J segment lost 0 bases and the V segment lost 6 bases, leaving 15 bases of the junction unmatched. Looked up from germline, CDR1 is SNHLY and CDR2 is FYNNEI. The CDR3 region is CASSLRLGQGASSSNQPQHF. The CDR3 DNA reads as TGTGCCAGCAGCTTACGACTGGGACAGGGGGCCTCGTCTAGCAATCAGCCCCAGCATTTT.

This sequence joins TRBV5-4 and TRBJ2-1; no firm D call. The ends were cut back, 4 bases at V and 5 bases at J, with 16 bases in the middle. The germline V gene encodes CDR1 SGHNT and CDR2 YYREEE (reference sequence). CDR3 length: 15 residues. This CDR3 reads CASSADLPLHNEQFF. The CDR3 DNA follows: TGTGCCAGCAGCGCGGACCTACCACTACACAATGAGCAGTTCTTC.

This clone was detected once. The V and J genes are TRBV18 and TRBJ2-7, with 8 nucleotides matching TRBD1. With 6 bases clipped from V and 2 bases from J, the junction kept 6 bases outside the gene matches. From germline, CDR1 is KGHSH and CDR2 LQKENI. The length of the CDR3 is 14 residues. In DNA form, the CDR3 reads TGTGCCAGCTCGCCCGGGACAGGAGCCTACGAGCAGTACTTC. This encodes CASSPGTGAYEQYF.

V and J are TRBV19 and TRBJ1-5; D is possibly TRBD1 (5 bases). The CDR3 contains 18 residues. Germline values: CDR1 LNHDA, CDR2 SQIVND (reference sequence). Trimming stripped 5 bases from V and 3 bases from J, with 23 bases between. CDR3 nucleotides: TGTGCCAGTAGTCCCGAGGGAGGGGAGAGGGGCTACAATCAGCCCCAGCATTTT. Its translation: CASSPEGGERGYNQPQHF.

The chain uses TRBV7-8 and TRBJ1-2; tentatively, D is TRBD1 (5 bases). The CDR3 has 16 amino acids. V gave up 5 bases and J gave up 2 bases, with 18 bases separating them. Germline V gives CDR1 SGHVS, CDR2 FQNEAQ. This CDR3 reads CASSPETRARNYGYTF. CDR3 DNA: TGTGCCAGCAGCCCCGAAACCAGGGCCAGAAACTATGGCTACACCTTC.

The chain's CDR3 is CASSLPGTGANEQYF. CDR3 sequence (DNA): TGCGCCAGCAGCTTGCCCGGGACAGGGGCAAACGAGCAGTACTTC. The chain uses TRBV5-1 and TRBJ2-7; 10 bases match TRBD1. Germline V gene lookup returns CDR1 SGHRS and CDR2 YFSETQ. The CDR3 length is 15 residues. Germline trimming cut 1 base from V and 5 bases from J; bases unmatched to any gene: 6.

This clone was seen only once. The chain recombines TRBV7-9 with TRBJ1-1; no clear D gene. V was shortened by 3 bases and J by 1 base, with 6 bases between the two germline ends. Germline V gene sequence: CDR1 SEHNR, CDR2 FQNEAQ (reference sequence). The CDR3 runs to 13 residues. This CDR3 is CASSFSENTEAFF. DNA of the CDR3: TGTGCCAGCAGCTTTTCAGAGAACACTGAAGCTTTCTTT.

V usage is TRBV7-9 and J usage is TRBJ1-4, with D unclear. The CDR3 has 11 amino acids. With 5 bases removed from V and 5 bases from J, the gap between germline ends came to 3 bases. The germline CDR1 and CDR2 sequences are SEHNR and FQNEAQ (reference sequence). The CDR3 is CASSHNEKLFF. The CDR3 DNA reads TGTGCCAGCAGCCACAATGAAAAACTGTTTTTT.

The J gene is TRBJ2-7, the V gene TRBV6-1, with 9 positions matching TRBD1. CDR1 and CDR2 (germline): MNHNS, SASEGT. The junction had 11 bases not matched to a gene; V was cut back by 3 bases and J by 2 bases. This CDR3 comprises 17 residues. CDR3 in amino acids: CASSDLTGTGFAYEQYF. The CDR3 bases are TGTGCCAGCAGTGATTTAACCGGGACAGGGTTCGCCTACGAGCAGTACTTC.

The chain uses TRBV28 and TRBJ1-5; 7 bases are shared with TRBD1. V shed 5 bases, J shed 1 base, and the junction held 8 bases outside the gene matches. Germline V gene sequence: CDR1 MDHEN, CDR2 SYDVKM. The CDR3 contains 16 residues. The CDR3 nucleotides read TGTGCCAGCAGTCCTACAGGGGCGCGAAGCAATCAGCCCCAGCATTTT. Amino acids: CASSPTGARSNQPQHF. The whole variable domain, filled in from reference TRBV28 and TRBJ1-5, reads DVKVTQSSRYLVKRTGEKVFLECVQDMDHENMFWYRQDPGLGLRLIYFSYDVKMKEKGDIPEGYSVSREKKERFSLILESASTNQTSMYLCASSPTGARSNQPQHFGDGTRLSIL.

The chain is built from TRBV15 and TRBJ1-2; no reliable D call. Germline loops: CDR1 LNHNV, CDR2 YYDKDF (reference sequence). V lost 0 bases and J lost 3, with 14 bases in between. The CDR3 is 16 amino acids. The CDR3 is CATSRDPRVIDYGYTF. The DNA of the CDR3 is TGTGCCACCAGCAGAGATCCTAGGGTTATCGACTATGGCTACACCTTC.

This chain uses TRBV6-4 with TRBJ1-2, with unresolved D. The CDR3 has 16 amino acids. The V and J ends lost 0 bases and 7 bases respectively, with 18 bases between them. Per germline, CDR1 MRHNA and CDR2 SNTAGT. CDR3 sequence: CASSDSYRGSRGGYTF. CDR3 DNA: TGTGCCAGCAGTGACTCGTATCGGGGTTCTCGAGGTGGCTACACCTTC.

This clone occurred once. The rearrangement joins TRBV7-8 to TRBJ1-1; D might be TRBD1 (6 bases). Germline CDR1 and CDR2: SGHVS and FQNEAQ. CDR3 length: 16 residues. Trimming pared 1 base from V and 0 bases from J, leaving 12 bases between. The CDR3 here is CASSLVGQLMNTEAFF. CDR3 nucleotide sequence: TGTGCCAGCAGCTTAGTGGGACAACTTATGAACACTGAAGCTTTCTTT.

The chain couples TRBV7-2 to TRBJ2-7; 7 bases line up with TRBD1. Germline CDR1 SGHTA, CDR2 FQGNSA. Losses at the gene ends were 4 bases for V and 2 bases for J; bases not matched to a gene: 8. CDR3 size: 15 residues. The CDR3 bases are TGTGCCAGCAGCTCCGGACAGGTTGGCCCCTACGAGCAGTACTTC. Translation gives CASSSGQVGPYEQYF.

This chain joins TRBV19 and TRBJ1-5; weak D call: TRBD1 (5 bases). CDR1 and CDR2 from the germline V gene are LNHDA and SQIVND (reference sequence). The ends were cut back, 5 bases at V and 0 bases at J, with 14 bases in the middle. The CDR3 has 16 amino acids. CDR3 nucleotides: TGTGCCAGTAGTCCATTAGGGACGGATAGCAATCAGCCCCAGCATTTT. It encodes CASSPLGTDSNQPQHF.

The chain joins TRBV9 to TRBJ1-6, with D hard to call. Trimming stripped 0 bases from V and 7 bases from J, with 5 bases between. This CDR3 has 13 amino acids. Germline CDR1 and CDR2: SGDLS and YYNGEE. This chain's CDR3 is CASSVVANSPLHF. As DNA, the CDR3 is TGTGCCAGCAGCGTAGTAGCGAATTCACCCCTCCACTTT.

CDR3 in amino acids: CAISEQSSNQPQHF. CDR3 DNA: TGTGCCATCAGTGAACAGTCTAGCAATCAGCCCCAGCATTTT. This chain joins TRBV10-3 and TRBJ1-5; D gene unclear. V was trimmed by 3 bases and J by 0 bases, leaving 6 bases between them. In germline, CDR1 is ENHRY, CDR2 SYGVKD. This CDR3 region has 14 residues.

The V call is TRBV14, the J call TRBJ1-2, with D tentatively TRBD1 (6 bases). Germline CDR1 and CDR2: SGHDN and FVKESK. CDR3 length: 15 amino acids. The V and J ends lost 4 bases and 4 bases respectively, with 16 bases between them. Here the CDR3 DNA reads TGTGCCAGCAGCCGCATGGACAGCACTCTCTATGGCTACACCTTC. Translated: CASSRMDSTLYGYTF.

This rearrangement joins TRBV7-2 to TRBJ1-5, with TRBD1 identical over 12 bases. This CDR3 is built from 14 residues. Germline CDR1 and CDR2: SGHTA and FQGNSA. The V segment lost 5 bases and the J segment 10 bases; nucleotides outside the gene matches: 6. The CDR3 DNA sequence: TGTGCCAGCAGCCTCGGGACAGGGGGCAGTCCCCAGCATTTT. This sequence encodes CASSLGTGGSPQHF.